This entry describes one TCR beta chain. The data were taken from a study of cytomegalovirus exposure and HLA in healthy donors. As for the study in general: Falling in the Caucasian-associated ancestry cluster were less than 85% of under 450 genotyped donors.

Primers included in the PCR were 60 Vbeta and 13 Jbeta primers. The table came from immunoSEQ multiplex PCR; TCRdb's copy has only in-frame clones and leaves some out. The sample lists some 150,000 clones, roughly 78% occurring once. Per the germline V gene, CDR1 is ENHRY and CDR2 is SYGVKD. V lost 4 bases and J lost 2, with 17 bases in between. The CDR3 length is 16 residues. The clonotype was recovered from a man aged 45-60 years in good health and CMV-seropositive. This rearrangement joins TRBV10-3 to TRBJ1-1; TRBD1 is a possible D gene (5 bases). Material: PBMCs. The CDR3, as DNA: TGTGCCATCAGTGGATCCGGCCAGGGTTCAAACACTGAAGCTTTCTTT. Amino acids: CAISGSGQGSNTEAFF.